The 27 T cell receptor beta chains below all came from one sample that was sequenced in a study of spatial heterogeneity in lung cancer. Time point noted: sample taken at primary tumor resection. Whole RNA, isolated from tumor, nontumor lung or frozen PBMC, was sequenced without prior sorting. Using its own MiXCR run on the 5' RACE reads, TCRdb lists one record per CDR3 protein. Counted here are 26,000 or so distinct CDR3 sequences, 7.5% to 10% occurring once; the ten biggest clones make up about 36%. The sample here was PBMCs, taken at surgery. All receptors derive from a female donor with early-stage non-small cell lung cancer.

At least ten counts were recorded for this clonotype. This chain links TRBV28 with TRBJ2-7, with 7 bases lining up with TRBD1. Unmatched junction bases numbered 14, after V lost 5 bases and J lost 7 bases. The CDR3 extends over 15 amino acids. Looked up from germline, CDR1 is MDHEN and CDR2 is SYDVKM. The CDR3 loop reads CASSLLTVIRGEQYF. CDR3 DNA: TGTGCCAGCAGTCTCCTGACAGTGATCAGGGGGGAGCAGTACTTC.

This clonotype was recorded many times. The V gene is TRBV24-1, the J gene TRBJ1-5; 7 bases line up with TRBD1. The length of the CDR3 is 16 residues. V shed 4 bases, J shed 6 bases, and the junction held 11 bases outside the gene matches. CDR1 is KGHDR and CDR2 is SFDVKD in the germline V gene. In nucleotides, the CDR3 is TGTGCCACCAGTGACCCAATGACAGGGATGGGTCAGCCCCAGCATTTT. This codes for CATSDPMTGMGQPQHF.

This clonotype was observed a few times. The chain carries TRBV4-2 and TRBJ2-3, with D perhaps matching TRBD2 (6 bases). Germline V gives CDR1 LGHNA, CDR2 YNFKEQ. The V and J ends lost 11 bases and 3 bases respectively, with 15 bases between them. The CDR3 covers 13 residues. The CDR3, as DNA: TGTGCCGCGGGGTTGGGGAGAACAGATACGCAGTATTTT. This gives the protein CAAGLGRTDTQYF.

This clonotype turned up a few times. The rearrangement joins TRBV6-2 or TRBV6-3 to TRBJ2-3; D not certain. Between the trimmed V and J ends, which lost 6 bases and 2 bases, there was a span of 3 bases. In germline, CDR1 is MNHEY, CDR2 SVGEGT. The CDR3 is 11 residues long. In DNA form, the CDR3 reads TGTGCCAGCAGCAACACAGATACGCAGTATTTT. Translated, it gives CASSNTDTQYF.

This clonotype has ten or more counts. This chain joins TRBV28 and TRBJ2-1; possible D gene TRBD2, 6 bases. The germline V gene encodes CDR1 MDHEN and CDR2 SYDVKM. This CDR3 region has 14 residues. The V end was cut by 4 bases, the J end by 7 bases, with 14 bases between. The DNA of the CDR3 is TGTGCCAGCAGTTACAAAGGAGGGGAGAATGAGCAGTTCTTC. Its translation: CASSYKGGENEQFF.

This clonotype was found a few times. The chain uses TRBV11-2 and TRBJ2-1; TRBD2 matches at 9 bases. V was pared by 4 bases and J by 9 bases, with 19 bases of the junction left unmatched. Germline V gene sequence: CDR1 SGHAT, CDR2 FQNNGV. The CDR3 consists of 18 residues. The CDR3 protein is CASSSPGRGAGGRVEQFF. Written as DNA, the CDR3 is TGTGCCAGCAGCTCTCCGGGGAGAGGAGCGGGAGGTAGGGTTGAGCAGTTCTTC.

This clonotype showed up many times. The chain joins TRBV3-1 to TRBJ2-1; D is unclear. V lost 1 base and J 13 bases, leaving 8 bases between the germline ends. There are 11 residues in the CDR3. In germline, CDR1 is LGHDT, CDR2 YNNKEL (reference sequence). CDR3 amino acids: CASSQGNHQFF. CDR3 sequence (DNA): TGTGCCAGCAGCCAAGGAAACCACCAGTTCTTC.

This clonotype is medium-sized within its sample. The gene calls are TRBV7-2 and TRBJ1-5; no firm D call. Germline loops: CDR1 SGHTA, CDR2 FQGNSA. V was shortened by 3 bases and J by 5 bases, with 11 bases between the two germline ends. This CDR3 comprises 14 residues. In DNA, the CDR3 is TGTGCCAGCAGCTTCACGACTGGGGATCAGCCCCAGCATTTT. Its protein is CASSFTTGDQPQHF.

The chain is built from TRBV7-9 and TRBJ2-2, with D perhaps matching TRBD1 or TRBD2 (6 bases each). The CDR3 runs 15 residues. Germline loops: CDR1 SEHNR, CDR2 FQNEAQ (reference sequence). V was clipped by 6 bases and J by 4 bases, with 15 bases between them. CDR3 amino acids: CASRLGGHRTGELFF. The CDR3 region has the DNA TGTGCCAGCAGACTTGGGGGGCATCGCACCGGGGAGCTGTTTTTT.

This clonotype was counted many times. The CDR3 nucleotides are TGCGCCAGCAGCTTGGCCTCGGACAGCCAAGAGACCCAGTACTTC. Amino acids: CASSLASDSQETQYF. The chain uses TRBV5-1 and TRBJ2-5, with D possibly being TRBD1 (6 bases). V lost 0 bases and J lost 1, with 10 bases in between. Germline-derived CDR1 and CDR2 are SGHRS and YFSETQ. CDR3 length: 15 residues.

The chain combines TRBV7-3 with TRBJ2-1; D not certain. The germline V and J ends were trimmed by 3 bases and 8 bases, with 11 bases remaining between them. This CDR3 comprises 13 residues. The germline gives CDR1 SGHTA, CDR2 FQGTGA. This CDR3 is CASSFGVSDEQFF. The CDR3 bases are TGTGCCAGCAGCTTTGGGGTGTCGGATGAGCAGTTCTTC.

This CDR3 is CASSLLTGRLTDTQYF. CDR3 in DNA: TGTGCCAGCAGTTTATTGACCGGGAGGCTCACAGATACGCAGTATTTT. The gene calls are TRBV27 and TRBJ2-3, with TRBD2 matching 7 bases. Trimming removed 1 base from V and 2 bases from J; junction bases left unmatched: 6. The CDR3 length is 16 residues. Germline values: CDR1 MNHEY, CDR2 SMNVEV (reference sequence).

This clonotype was observed at least ten times. This sequence joins TRBV7-8 and TRBJ1-5; 9 nucleotides line up with TRBD1. V lost 4 bases and J lost 6; bases outside the gene matches: 10. The CDR3 contains 16 residues. Germline CDR1 SGHVS, CDR2 FQNEAQ. The CDR3 DNA follows: TGTGCCAGCAGCTCAAGGGACAGGGTGGGGTTTCAGCCCCAGCATTTT. Translating gives CASSSRDRVGFQPQHF.

This clonotype appeared many times. CDR3 protein: CASTPPGGTDTQYF. In nucleotides, the CDR3 is TGTGCCAGCACCCCCCCGGGGGGGACAGATACGCAGTATTTT. The rearrangement uses TRBV25-1 and TRBJ2-3, with 8 bases lining up with TRBD2. The CDR3 runs to 14 residues. Germline lookup yields CDR1 MGHDK and CDR2 SYGVNS. V trimming: 7 bases; J trimming: 3 bases; junction bases outside the gene matches: 6.

This clonotype was recorded a few times. CDR3 in amino acids: CATLFGVSTDTQYF. CDR3 coding DNA: TGTGCCACACTCTTTGGGGTTAGCACAGATACGCAGTATTTT. The chain links TRBV7-9 to TRBJ2-3; the D is unclear. Trimming pared 10 bases from V and 0 bases from J, leaving 14 bases between. There are 14 residues in the CDR3. Germline V gene lookup returns CDR1 SEHNR and CDR2 FQNEAQ (reference sequence).

The chain couples TRBV6-2 or TRBV6-3 to TRBJ2-3, with 13 bases identical to TRBD2. The V and J ends lost 2 bases and 0 bases, in that order; junction bases with no gene match: 5. Germline V lookup: CDR1 MNHEY, CDR2 SVGEGT. This CDR3 contains 18 residues. CDR3 nucleotides: TGTGCCAGCAGTTACCCCGGGACTAGCGGGGTTAGCACAGATACGCAGTATTTT. Protein product: CASSYPGTSGVSTDTQYF.

This clonotype has at least ten counts. The chain joins TRBV7-9 to TRBJ2-1, with TRBD2 matching 13 bases. The length of the CDR3 is 15 residues. Per the germline V gene, CDR1 is SEHNR and CDR2 is FQNEAQ (reference sequence). J was trimmed by 2 bases and V by 6 bases; bases with no gene match: 1. The CDR3 nucleotides read TGTGCCAGCAGAGGGACTAGCGGGACCTACAATGAGCAGTTCTTC. Translated: CASRGTSGTYNEQFF.

The chain couples TRBV6-6 to TRBJ1-2; D perhaps matches TRBD1 (5 bases). Germline lookup yields CDR1 MNHNY and CDR2 SVGAGI (reference sequence). The CDR3 consists of 14 residues. V dropped 5 bases and J dropped 8 bases, with 18 bases sitting between them. CDR3 coding DNA: TGTGCCAGCAGTACACAAGGGGTATCGGGAGGCTACACCTTC. This sequence encodes CASSTQGVSGGYTF.

This clonotype showed up many times. V gene TRBV29-1 combines with J gene TRBJ1-5, with D possibly TRBD1 on 5 matching bases. Per the germline V gene, CDR1 is SQVTM and CDR2 is ANQGSEA. Trimming left V 5 bases short and J 0 bases short, with 5 bases between. The CDR3 consists of 12 residues. The CDR3 DNA follows: TGCAGCGTTCAGGGTAGCAATCAGCCCCAGCATTTT. It translates to CSVQGSNQPQHF.

To note about this clonotype: This may come from a read error, since a much larger clone is one base off. The chain employs TRBV24-1 and TRBJ2-5; a weak D match, TRBD2 (5 bases). The CDR3 totals 13 residues. Germline CDR1 and CDR2: KGHDR and SFDVKD. The V and J ends lost 8 bases and 7 bases respectively, with 16 bases between them. The CDR3 sequence: CATTDGGLSTQYF. In DNA, the CDR3 is TGTGCCACCACTGACGGTGGACTTTCGACCCAGTACTTC.

In this sample, this clonotype turned up a few times. The DNA for the CDR3 is TGTGCCAGCAATTTGGGGGGTTACGAGCAGTACTTC. Amino acids: CASNLGGYEQYF. The rearrangement links TRBV28 to TRBJ2-7; D may be TRBD2 (6 bases). The CDR3 consists of 12 residues. In germline, CDR1 is MDHEN, CDR2 SYDVKM. V gave up 7 bases and J gave up 4 bases, with 11 bases separating them.

In its sample, this clonotype was seen many times. The V call is TRBV4-1, the J call TRBJ1-1; weak D call: TRBD1 (5 bases). The V end was cut by 0 bases, the J end by 5 bases, with 16 bases between. The length of the CDR3 is 16 residues. Germline lookup yields CDR1 MGHRA and CDR2 YSYEKL. CDR3 sequence (DNA): TGCGCCAGCAGCCAAGAGTCTCTGAGGGGTTTAACTGAAGCTTTCTTT. Its translation: CASSQESLRGLTEAFF.

The rearrangement links TRBV19 to TRBJ2-7; 10 bases are shared with TRBD1. This CDR3 region has 15 residues. J lost 1 base, V lost 6 bases, and 6 bases had no gene match. Germline lookup yields CDR1 LNHDA and CDR2 SQIVND (reference sequence). The CDR3: CASSRRQGASYEQYF. The CDR3 nucleotides are TGTGCCAGTAGCCGGAGACAGGGGGCATCCTACGAGCAGTACTTC.

Ten or more counts support this clonotype. CDR3 bases: TGTGCCAGCAGCTATTCTGGGGGAGGTGAAAAACTGTTTTTT. It is translated as CASSYSGGGEKLFF. V usage is TRBV7-9 and J usage is TRBJ1-4, with TRBD1 as a possible D gene (5 bases). The ends were cut back, 4 bases at V and 7 bases at J, with 13 bases in the middle. The germline CDR1 and CDR2 sequences are SEHNR and FQNEAQ (reference sequence). This CDR3 has 14 residues. The entire variable domain, with the rest obtained from reference TRBV7-9 and TRBJ1-4, is as follows: DTGVSQNPRHKITKRGQNVTFRCDPISEHNRLYWYRQTLGQGPEFLTYFQNEAQLEKSRLLSDRFSAERPKGSFSTLEIQRTEQGDSAMYLCASSYSGGGEKLFFGSGTQLSVL.

The V call is TRBV6-6, the J call TRBJ2-7; 7 nucleotides align to TRBD2. Germline V gene sequence: CDR1 MNHNY, CDR2 SVGAGI (reference sequence). CDR3 length: 12 amino acids. V lost 0 bases and J lost 11; bases outside the gene matches: 4. CDR3 in amino acids: CASSYSTREEYF. The CDR3 region has the DNA TGTGCCAGCAGTTACTCGACACGGGAGGAGTACTTC.

Many counts were recorded for this clonotype. The chain links TRBV28 to TRBJ2-7; TRBD1 matches at 7 bases. Germline CDR1 MDHEN, CDR2 SYDVKM. V shed 6 bases and J 6 bases; nucleotides not matched to a gene: 11. The CDR3 runs 14 residues. Written as DNA, the CDR3 is TGTGCCAGCAGACCCGGGACAGACTTAAGCGAGCAGTACTTC. It translates to CASRPGTDLSEQYF.

To note about this clonotype: A single base separates this from a much larger clone, so it may be a read error. The genes are TRBV7-8 and TRBJ2-3; D is possibly TRBD1 (8 bases). Germline CDR1 SGHVS, CDR2 FQNEAQ. This CDR3 has 12 residues. In nucleotides, the CDR3 is TGTGCCGGCAGCACAGGACAGGGAGGGAAGTATTTT. Its translation is CAGSTGQGGKYF.